Shown below are 23 T cell receptor beta chains from a single sample sequenced in a study of neurological immune-mediated disorders. MiXCR, run by TCRdb on the 5' RACE reads, gives a single entry per CDR3 protein. The table has fewer than 40,000 distinct CDR3 sequences, less than 6% seen once. The specimen was CD4+ T cells from blood. These receptors were collected from a woman in her fifties or sixties in good health.

This clonotype was picked up many times. V gene TRBV11-2 combines with J gene TRBJ2-2; D is undetermined. CDR1 is SGHAT and CDR2 is FQNNGV in the germline V gene. This CDR3 has 14 amino acids. Trimming took 4 bases from V and 0 from J, leaving 6 bases between them. Here the CDR3 reads CASSYDANTGELFF. As DNA, the CDR3 is TGTGCCAGCAGCTATGATGCGAACACCGGGGAGCTGTTTTTT. Together with reference TRBV11-2 and TRBJ2-2, the CDR3 gives the full variable domain: EAGVAQSPRYKIIEKRQSVAFWCNPISGHATLYWYQQILGQGPKLLIQFQNNGVVDDSQLPKDRFSAERLKGVDSTLKIQPAKLEDSAVYLCASSYDANTGELFFGEGSRLTVL.

This clonotype was found many times. The chain has TRBV10-2 and TRBJ1-6; D ambiguous. The ends were cut back, 6 bases at V and 5 bases at J, with 14 bases in the middle. Germline V gene lookup returns CDR1 WSHSY and CDR2 SAAADI. The CDR3 consists of 15 residues. CDR3 amino acids: CASSATQPNNSPLHF. The CDR3 nucleotides read TGCGCCAGCAGCGCAACTCAGCCCAATAATTCACCCCTCCACTTT.

This clonotype occurred many times. The chain has TRBV10-3 and TRBJ1-2; D is ambiguous. Trimming removed 3 bases from V and 4 bases from J, with 9 bases in between. Germline V gene sequence: CDR1 ENHRY, CDR2 SYGVKD. CDR3 size: 13 residues. CDR3: CAISDDSGYGYTF. CDR3 sequence (DNA): TGTGCCATCAGTGATGACTCCGGCTATGGCTACACCTTC.

This clonotype was seen many times. The gene calls are TRBV20-1 and TRBJ2-1; tentatively, D is TRBD2 (5 bases). V was cut by 0 bases and J by 1 base, with 13 bases left in between. CDR1 DFQATT and CDR2 SNEGSKA come from the germline V gene (reference sequence). The CDR3 consists of 16 residues. The CDR3 coding sequence is TGCAGTGCTAGAGATAATGAGGGATGGTCCTACAATGAGCAGTTCTTC. It codes for CSARDNEGWSYNEQFF.

At least ten counts were recorded for this clonotype. This sequence joins TRBV27 and TRBJ2-1; the match to TRBD2 covers 8 bases. Germline CDR1 reads MNHEY; CDR2 reads SMNVEV (reference sequence). The CDR3 is 18 amino acids. V lost 2 bases, J lost 4 bases, and 13 bases stayed unmatched. DNA for the CDR3: TGTGCCAGCAGTTTAAAAGGCTCGGCGGGAGGTCGGTACAATGAGCAGTTCTTC. This encodes CASSLKGSAGGRYNEQFF.

In this sample, this clonotype turned up many times. This rearrangement joins TRBV11-2 to TRBJ2-7; TRBD2 might be the D (6 bases). CDR1 is SGHAT and CDR2 is FQNNGV in the germline V gene. This CDR3 spans 13 amino acids. Trimming took off 4 bases at V and 6 bases at J, with 13 bases between the two ends. The CDR3 DNA sequence: TGTGCCAGCAGCTGGAGGGACGTGGGCGAGCAGTACTTC. This translates into CASSWRDVGEQYF.

This clonotype has a count of ten or more. CDR3 DNA sequence: TGCAGTGCTAGAAATTCCGGCGCGGGAGGCTACAATGAGCAGTTCTTC. This sequence encodes CSARNSGAGGYNEQFF. The J gene is TRBJ2-1, the V gene TRBV20-1; the match to TRBD2 covers 8 bases. The length of the CDR3 is 16 residues. V trimming: 2 bases; J trimming: 3 bases; junction bases outside the gene matches: 9. Per germline, CDR1 DFQATT and CDR2 SNEGSKA (reference sequence).

This clonotype was recorded at least ten times. The gene calls are TRBV12-3 or TRBV12-4 and TRBJ1-2; D not resolved. The CDR3 runs 13 residues. V lost 0 bases, J lost 7 bases, and 9 bases lay in between. CDR3 DNA: TGTGCCAGCAGTTTAGCCCAAGACCTTGGCTACACCTTC. It translates to CASSLAQDLGYTF.

This clonotype was seen many times. V is TRBV20-1 and J is TRBJ1-6, with no clear D. The CDR3 consists of 14 residues. Germline V CDR1 and CDR2: DFQATT, SNEGSKA (reference sequence). V was pared by 6 bases and J by 7 bases, with 16 bases between. CDR3 region: CSAGVEGGNSPLHF. The DNA for the CDR3 is TGCAGTGCCGGCGTCGAGGGCGGGAATTCACCCCTCCACTTT.

This clonotype was seen ten or more times. The rearrangement joins TRBV5-1 to TRBJ2-2, with D perhaps being TRBD1 or TRBD2 (5 bases each). Trimming stripped 3 bases from V and 4 bases from J, with 16 bases between. The CDR3 has 16 amino acids. Germline assignment: CDR1 SGHRS and CDR2 YFSETQ. The DNA of the CDR3 is TGCGCCAGCAGCTCGACAGTCGGGGTCGGCACCGGGGAGCTGTTTTTT. Protein sequence: CASSSTVGVGTGELFF.

Ten or more counts support this clonotype. The chain recombines TRBV5-1 with TRBJ1-5; maybe TRBD1 (5 bases). The CDR3 runs 13 residues. Germline lookup yields CDR1 SGHRS and CDR2 YFSETQ. Trimming cost V 0 bases and J 10 bases, with 11 bases left between them. CDR3 loop: CASSLGGTGPQHF. The CDR3 DNA reads TGCGCCAGCAGCTTGGGGGGCACAGGTCCCCAGCATTTT.

This clonotype has at least ten counts. CDR3 DNA: TGTGCCAGCAGGGACTACGACGGGCGGGGTGAAAAACTGTTTTTT. It encodes CASRDYDGRGEKLFF. The chain uses TRBV6-1 and TRBJ1-4; D remains unclear. V dropped 6 bases and J dropped 7 bases, with 18 bases sitting between them. The CDR3 runs 15 residues. Germline-derived CDR1 and CDR2 are MNHNS and SASEGT.

This clonotype was recorded at least ten times. This chain joins TRBV9 and TRBJ2-1, with D perhaps TRBD2 (5 bases). The V and J ends lost 3 bases and 3 bases respectively, with 19 bases between them. CDR1 is SGDLS, CDR2 YYNGEE, per germline. The CDR3 covers 17 residues. This chain's CDR3 is CASSAPLSAGSYNEQFF. DNA of the CDR3: TGTGCCAGCAGCGCCCCTCTTAGCGCCGGCAGCTACAATGAGCAGTTCTTC.

This clonotype was counted at least ten times. The V call is TRBV29-1, the J call TRBJ2-7; D is unclear. The ends were cut back, 3 bases at V and 6 bases at J, with 21 bases in the middle. Germline CDR1 is SQVTM and CDR2 is ANQGSEA. The CDR3 spans 15 residues. The CDR3 coding sequence is TGCAGCGTTGAGGGCCCTCGAGAAGGTCTACGCGAGCAGTACTTC. Translated, it gives CSVEGPREGLREQYF.

This clonotype was seen at least ten times. The CDR3 sequence is CASSNRGRADTQYF. As DNA, the CDR3 is TGTGCCAGCAGTAACCGGGGCAGAGCAGATACGCAGTATTTT. The rearrangement uses TRBV6-5 and TRBJ2-3; D assignment may be TRBD1 or TRBD2 (5 bases each). The CDR3 totals 14 residues. V was cut by 5 bases and J by 4 bases, with 13 bases left in between. Germline V lookup: CDR1 MNHEY, CDR2 SVGAGI.

This clonotype was observed at least ten times. The V call is TRBV10-3, the J call TRBJ1-2; 9 bases are shared with TRBD1. Looked up from germline, CDR1 is ENHRY and CDR2 is SYGVKD. CDR3 size: 15 residues. V dropped 3 bases and J dropped 8; count of bases not matched to a gene: 10. CDR3 sequence reads: CAISDTGGIGSGYTF. The CDR3 coding sequence is TGTGCCATCAGTGATACAGGGGGCATCGGGTCGGGCTACACCTTC.

This clonotype was seen repeatedly, ten times or more. This sequence joins TRBV5-1 and TRBJ2-7; D is possibly TRBD1 (5 bases). V lost 2 bases and J 1 base, leaving 7 bases between the germline ends. CDR1 is SGHRS, CDR2 YFSETQ, per germline. This CDR3 is 13 amino acids long. This CDR3 is CASSFRGSYEQYF. CDR3 nucleotides: TGCGCCAGCAGCTTTAGGGGTTCCTACGAGCAGTACTTC.

This clonotype was observed many times. This chain joins TRBV20-1 and TRBJ2-7; D is undetermined. The CDR3 consists of 14 residues. Germline V CDR1 and CDR2: DFQATT, SNEGSKA (reference sequence). V gave up 5 bases and J gave up 3 bases, with 17 bases separating them. DNA for the CDR3: TGCAGTGCTCCAGCCGCCCAGAGCAACTACGAGCAGTACTTC. It translates to CSAPAAQSNYEQYF.

There are many counts of this clonotype. The chain recombines TRBV20-1 with TRBJ2-7, with 7 bases fitting TRBD2. The germline gives CDR1 DFQATT, CDR2 SNEGSKA (reference sequence). Unmatched junction bases numbered 8, after V lost 1 base and J lost 2 bases. The CDR3 contains 15 residues. The CDR3 DNA sequence: TGCAGTGCTAGAGCTCCCCAGCGGGGTGCCTACGAGCAGTACTTC. This sequence encodes CSARAPQRGAYEQYF.

In this sample, this clonotype turned up many times. This chain joins TRBV29-1 and TRBJ2-1; 7 bases are shared with TRBD2. The germline V gene has CDR1 SQVTM and CDR2 ANQGSEA. The CDR3 runs to 13 residues. CDR3 protein: CTGGGSAYNEQFF. The CDR3 region has the DNA TGCACCGGGGGAGGGAGCGCCTACAATGAGCAGTTCTTC.

The sample holds many counts of this clonotype. The rearrangement joins TRBV12-3 or TRBV12-4 to TRBJ1-1; 10 positions agree with TRBD1. With 4 bases clipped from V and 1 base from J, the junction kept 0 bases outside the gene matches. The CDR3 has 14 residues. CDR3: CASSWDRGNTEAFF. As DNA, the CDR3 is TGTGCCAGCAGTTGGGACAGGGGGAACACTGAAGCTTTCTTT.

In the case of this clonotype: Possible read error: a much larger clone is one base away. J is TRBJ2-1 and V is TRBV11-3, with 7 positions matching TRBD2. The CDR3 spans 15 residues. After removal of 6 bases from V and 10 bases from J, the junction contained 15 bases not matched to a gene. Germline CDR1 reads SGHNT; CDR2 reads YENEEA. CDR3 residues: CASSLGLEALGEQFF. The CDR3 nucleotides read TGTGCCAGCAGTCTAGGACTAGAGGCGTTGGGGGAGCAGTTCTTC.

At least ten counts were recorded for this clonotype. The chain joins TRBV9 to TRBJ2-3; 10 nucleotides align to TRBD2. Per the germline V gene, CDR1 is SGDLS and CDR2 is YYNGEE. The V gene end was trimmed by 4 bases and the J gene end by 2 bases; junction bases not matched to a gene: 4. This CDR3 is 15 amino acids long. The CDR3 DNA reads as TGTGCCAGCAGCCCGGGACTAGCGTTCACAGATACGCAGTATTTT. It codes for CASSPGLAFTDTQYF.